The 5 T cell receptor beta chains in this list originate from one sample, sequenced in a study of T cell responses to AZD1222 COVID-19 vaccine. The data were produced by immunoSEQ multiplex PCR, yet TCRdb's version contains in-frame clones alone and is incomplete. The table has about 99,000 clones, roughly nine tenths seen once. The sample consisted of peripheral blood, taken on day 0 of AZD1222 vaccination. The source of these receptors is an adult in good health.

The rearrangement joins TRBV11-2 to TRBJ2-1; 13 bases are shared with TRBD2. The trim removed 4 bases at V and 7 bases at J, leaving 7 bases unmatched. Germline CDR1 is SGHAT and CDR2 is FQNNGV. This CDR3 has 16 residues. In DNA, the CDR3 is TGTGCCAGCAGCTCGCGGCCGGGACTAGCGGGAAATGAGCAGTTCTTC. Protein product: CASSSRPGLAGNEQFF.

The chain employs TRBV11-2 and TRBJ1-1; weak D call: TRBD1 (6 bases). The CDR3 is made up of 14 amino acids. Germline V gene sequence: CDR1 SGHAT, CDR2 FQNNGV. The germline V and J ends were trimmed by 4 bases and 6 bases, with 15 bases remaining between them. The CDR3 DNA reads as TGTGCCAGCAGCTCCCAAGGGGGGAGGGCTGAAGCTTTCTTT. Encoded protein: CASSSQGGRAEAFF.

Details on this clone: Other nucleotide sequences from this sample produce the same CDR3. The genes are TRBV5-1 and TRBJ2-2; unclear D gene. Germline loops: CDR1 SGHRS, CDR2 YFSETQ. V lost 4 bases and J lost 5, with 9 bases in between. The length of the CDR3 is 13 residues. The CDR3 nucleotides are TGCGCCAGCAGCCTAGTGGGGACCGGGGAGCTGTTTTTT. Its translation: CASSLVGTGELFF.

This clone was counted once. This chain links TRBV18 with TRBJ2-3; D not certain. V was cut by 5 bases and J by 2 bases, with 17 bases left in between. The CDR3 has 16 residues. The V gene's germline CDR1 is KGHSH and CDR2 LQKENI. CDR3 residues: CASSMRSVPSTDTQYF. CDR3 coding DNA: TGTGCCAGCTCAATGAGGAGCGTTCCGTCCACAGATACGCAGTATTTT. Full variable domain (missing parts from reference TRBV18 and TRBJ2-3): NAGVMQNPRHLVRRRGQEARLRCSPMKGHSHVYWYRQLPEEGLKFMVYLQKENIIDESGMPKERFSAEFPKEGPSILRIQQVVRGDSAAYFCASSMRSVPSTDTQYFGPGTRLTVL.

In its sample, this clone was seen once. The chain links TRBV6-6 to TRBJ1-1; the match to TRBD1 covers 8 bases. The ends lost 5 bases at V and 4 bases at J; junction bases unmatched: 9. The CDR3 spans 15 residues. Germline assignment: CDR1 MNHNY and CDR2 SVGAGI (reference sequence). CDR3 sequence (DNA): TGTGCCAGCAGTCAAGGGACAGGCGGGGTCACTGAAGCTTTCTTT. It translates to CASSQGTGGVTEAFF.